Described below is a single T cell receptor beta chain sequence and its context. Germline values: CDR1 MDHEN, CDR2 SYDVKM. Trimming stripped 3 bases from V and 7 bases from J, with 9 bases between. CDR3 size: 12 residues. This sample is part of a study of T cell responses to AZD1222 COVID-19 vaccine. This table comes from immunoSEQ multiplex PCR, and its TCRdb copy is limited to in-frame clones, with some not included. The data hold about 120,000 clones, with approximately 89% observed a single time. Material: peripheral blood, obtained on day 0 of AZD1222 vaccination. The chain has TRBV28 and TRBJ1-1, with D hard to call. This sequence originates from an adult in good health. The CDR3 protein is CASSFQTGEAFF. In DNA, the CDR3 is TGTGCCAGCAGTTTTCAAACGGGTGAAGCTTTCTTT. Together with reference TRBV28 and TRBJ1-1, the CDR3 gives the full variable domain: DVKVTQSSRYLVKRTGEKVFLECVQDMDHENMFWYRQDPGLGLRLIYFSYDVKMKEKGDIPEGYSVSREKKERFSLILESASTNQTSMYLCASSFQTGEAFFGQGTRLTVV.